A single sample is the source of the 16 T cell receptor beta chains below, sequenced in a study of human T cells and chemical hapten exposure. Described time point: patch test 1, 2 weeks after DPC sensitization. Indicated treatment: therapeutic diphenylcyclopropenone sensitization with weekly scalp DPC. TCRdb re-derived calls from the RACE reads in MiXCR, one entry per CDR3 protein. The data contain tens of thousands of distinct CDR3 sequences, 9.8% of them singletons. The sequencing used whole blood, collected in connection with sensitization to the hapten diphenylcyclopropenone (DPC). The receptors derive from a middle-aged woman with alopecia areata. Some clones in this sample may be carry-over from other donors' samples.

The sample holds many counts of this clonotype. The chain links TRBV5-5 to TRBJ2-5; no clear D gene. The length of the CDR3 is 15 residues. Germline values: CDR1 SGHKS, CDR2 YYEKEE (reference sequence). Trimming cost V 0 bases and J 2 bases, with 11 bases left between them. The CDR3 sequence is CASSLALAAQETQYF. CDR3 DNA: TGTGCCAGCAGCTTGGCCTTGGCAGCACAAGAGACCCAGTACTTC.

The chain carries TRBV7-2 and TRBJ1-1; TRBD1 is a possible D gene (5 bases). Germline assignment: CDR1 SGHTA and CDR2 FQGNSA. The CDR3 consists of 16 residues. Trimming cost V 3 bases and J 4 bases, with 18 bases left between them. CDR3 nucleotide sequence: TGTGCCAGCAGCTTTTCGAGGGGAGGCCTTGGCACTGAAGCTTTCTTT. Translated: CASSFSRGGLGTEAFF.

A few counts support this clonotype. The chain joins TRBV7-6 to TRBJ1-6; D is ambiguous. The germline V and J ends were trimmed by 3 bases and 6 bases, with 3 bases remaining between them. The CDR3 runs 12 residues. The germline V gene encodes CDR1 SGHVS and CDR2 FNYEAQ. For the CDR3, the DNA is TGTGCCAGCAGCTTCGCTAATTCACCCCTCCACTTT. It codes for CASSFANSPLHF.

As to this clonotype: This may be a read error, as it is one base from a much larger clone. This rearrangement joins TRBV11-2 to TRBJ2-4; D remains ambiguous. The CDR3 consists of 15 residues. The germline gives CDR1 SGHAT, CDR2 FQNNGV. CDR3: CASSPTGTLGNIRYF. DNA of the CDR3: TGTGCCAGCAGCCCCACCGGTACTTTGGGGAACATTCGGTACTTC.

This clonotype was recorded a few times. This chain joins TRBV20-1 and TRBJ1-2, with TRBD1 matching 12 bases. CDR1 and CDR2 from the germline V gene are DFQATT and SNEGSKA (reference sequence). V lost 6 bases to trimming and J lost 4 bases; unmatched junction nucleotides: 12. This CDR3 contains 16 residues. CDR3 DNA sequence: TGCAGTGCGCCTGGGACAGGGGGCCAACCCGTCTATGGCTACACCTTC. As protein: CSAPGTGGQPVYGYTF.

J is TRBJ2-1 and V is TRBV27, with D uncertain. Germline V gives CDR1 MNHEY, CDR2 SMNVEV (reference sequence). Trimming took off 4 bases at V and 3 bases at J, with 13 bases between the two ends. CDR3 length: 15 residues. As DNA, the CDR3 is TGTGCCAGCAGTTCCCCCCTTACGAGCTACAATGAGCAGTTCTTC. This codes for CASSSPLTSYNEQFF.

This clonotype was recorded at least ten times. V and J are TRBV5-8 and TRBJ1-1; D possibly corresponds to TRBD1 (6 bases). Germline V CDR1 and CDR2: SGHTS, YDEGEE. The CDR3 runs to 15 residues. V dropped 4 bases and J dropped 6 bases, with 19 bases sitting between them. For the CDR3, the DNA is TGTGCCAGCAGCCCACTACAGGGTGTATATGCTGAAGCTTTCTTT. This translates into CASSPLQGVYAEAFF.

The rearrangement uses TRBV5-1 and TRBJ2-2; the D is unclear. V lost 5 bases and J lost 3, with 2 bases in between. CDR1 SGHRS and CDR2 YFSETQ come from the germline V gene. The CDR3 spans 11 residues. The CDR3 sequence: CASSHTGELFF. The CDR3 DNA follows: TGCGCCAGCAGTCACACCGGGGAGCTGTTTTTT.

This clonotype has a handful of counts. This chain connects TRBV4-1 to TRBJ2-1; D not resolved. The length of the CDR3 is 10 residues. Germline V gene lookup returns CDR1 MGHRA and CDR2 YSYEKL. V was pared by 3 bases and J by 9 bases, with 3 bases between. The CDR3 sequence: CASSHGEQFF. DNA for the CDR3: TGCGCCAGCAGCCACGGTGAGCAGTTCTTC.

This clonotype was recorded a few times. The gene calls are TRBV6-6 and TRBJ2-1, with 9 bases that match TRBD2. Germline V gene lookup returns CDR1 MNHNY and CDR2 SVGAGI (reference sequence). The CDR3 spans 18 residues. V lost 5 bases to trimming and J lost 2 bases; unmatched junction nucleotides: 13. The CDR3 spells CASSPLTAGGAPYNEQFF. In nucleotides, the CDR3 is TGTGCCAGCAGTCCCCTGACTGCGGGGGGGGCCCCCTACAATGAGCAGTTCTTC.

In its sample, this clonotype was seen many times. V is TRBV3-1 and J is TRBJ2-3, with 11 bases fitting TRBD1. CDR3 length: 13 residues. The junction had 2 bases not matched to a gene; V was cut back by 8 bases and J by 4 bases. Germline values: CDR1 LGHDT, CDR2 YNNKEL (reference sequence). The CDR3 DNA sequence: TGTGCCAGCCGGGACAGGGGGGCAGATACGCAGTATTTT. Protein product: CASRDRGADTQYF.

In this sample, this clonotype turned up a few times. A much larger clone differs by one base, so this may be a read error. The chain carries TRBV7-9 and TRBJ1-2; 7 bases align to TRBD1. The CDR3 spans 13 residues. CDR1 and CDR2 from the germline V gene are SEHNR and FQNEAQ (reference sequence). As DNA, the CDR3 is TGTGGCAGCAGCTCCACAGGGGACTATGGCTACACCTTC. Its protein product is CGSSSTGDYGYTF.

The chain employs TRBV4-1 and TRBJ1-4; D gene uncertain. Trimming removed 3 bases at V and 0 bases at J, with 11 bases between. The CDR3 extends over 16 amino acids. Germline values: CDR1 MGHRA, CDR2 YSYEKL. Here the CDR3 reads CASSQGTVATNEKLFF. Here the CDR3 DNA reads TGCGCCAGCAGCCAGGGCACCGTTGCAACTAATGAAAAACTGTTTTTT.

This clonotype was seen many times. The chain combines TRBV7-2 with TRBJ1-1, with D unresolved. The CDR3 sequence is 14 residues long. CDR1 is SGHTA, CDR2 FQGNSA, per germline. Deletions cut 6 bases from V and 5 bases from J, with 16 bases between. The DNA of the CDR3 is TGTGCCAGCAGTCATCCAAGCCCGGGGACTGAAGCTTTCTTT. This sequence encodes CASSHPSPGTEAFF.

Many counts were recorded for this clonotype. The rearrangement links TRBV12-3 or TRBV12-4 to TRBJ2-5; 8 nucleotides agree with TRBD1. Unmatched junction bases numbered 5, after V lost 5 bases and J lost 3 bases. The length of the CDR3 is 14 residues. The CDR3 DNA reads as TGTGCCAGCAGTACAGCAGGGGGCGAAGAGACCCAGTACTTC. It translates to CASSTAGGEETQYF.

The DNA of the CDR3 is TGCAGTGCGCCTCAGGGACAGTATAACACTGAAGCTTTCTTT. This sequence encodes CSAPQGQYNTEAFF. The rearrangement joins TRBV20-1 to TRBJ1-1, with 7 bases fitting TRBD1. V shed 6 bases, J shed 2 bases, and the junction held 9 bases outside the gene matches. CDR1 and CDR2 (germline): DFQATT, SNEGSKA (reference sequence). CDR3 size: 14 residues.